Shown below are 4 T cell receptor beta chains from a single sample sequenced in a study of glioma-infiltrating T cells. TCR alpha and beta CDR3 regions were amplified from RNA using iRepertoire nested multiplex PCR. One entry per CDR3 protein results from TCRdb running MiXCR on the multiplex PCR reads. The sample has 100,000 to 150,000 distinct CDR3 sequences, under 30% seen once. Source material: glioma tissue, nonneoplastic brain tissue, or PBMCs (not recorded which). Receptors originate from a human donor with low-grade glioma or glioblastoma, undergoing nonglioma brain surgery, or in good health (not recorded which).

This sequence joins TRBV7-6 and TRBJ1-2; D gene uncertain. Germline CDR1 and CDR2: SGHVS and FNYEAQ. The V gene lost 4 bases and the J gene lost 0 bases, with 15 bases spanning the gap. The CDR3 has 16 residues. CDR3 loop: CASSSGPTPPNYGYTF. The CDR3 region has the DNA TGTGCCAGCAGCTCCGGACCTACACCCCCTAACTATGGCTACACCTTC.

This clonotype appeared a few times. The rearrangement joins TRBV2 to TRBJ2-1; 10 bases match TRBD2. The CDR3 sequence is 15 residues long. The germline V gene has CDR1 SNHLY and CDR2 FYNNEI. Trimming took 2 bases from V and 5 from J; bases not matched to a gene: 3. CDR3 nucleotides: TGTGCCAGCAGTGAATCCAGCGGGGGGGACAATGAGCAGTTCTTC. It encodes CASSESSGGDNEQFF.

With respect to this clonotype: An end of the junction differs from the germline gene, which may be a read error. V usage is TRBV3-1 and J usage is TRBJ2-2; 9 bases fit TRBD1. The germline V gene encodes CDR1 LGHDT and CDR2 YNNKEL (reference sequence). The CDR3 length is 15 residues. Written as DNA, the CDR3 is TGTGCCAGCAGCCCACGACAGGGGGACAGCGGGGAGCTGTGTTTT. It translates to CASSPRQGDSGELCF.

This clonotype was observed a few times. The genes are TRBV20-1 and TRBJ2-1; 8 nucleotides agree with TRBD1. The V gene end was trimmed by 1 base and the J gene end by 2 bases; junction bases not matched to a gene: 4. The CDR3 has 15 residues. Germline assignment: CDR1 DFQATT and CDR2 SNEGSKA (reference sequence). In DNA, the CDR3 is TGCAGTGCTAGAGGGCCGACAGGGGCCTACAATGAGCAGTTCTTC. Encoded protein: CSARGPTGAYNEQFF.